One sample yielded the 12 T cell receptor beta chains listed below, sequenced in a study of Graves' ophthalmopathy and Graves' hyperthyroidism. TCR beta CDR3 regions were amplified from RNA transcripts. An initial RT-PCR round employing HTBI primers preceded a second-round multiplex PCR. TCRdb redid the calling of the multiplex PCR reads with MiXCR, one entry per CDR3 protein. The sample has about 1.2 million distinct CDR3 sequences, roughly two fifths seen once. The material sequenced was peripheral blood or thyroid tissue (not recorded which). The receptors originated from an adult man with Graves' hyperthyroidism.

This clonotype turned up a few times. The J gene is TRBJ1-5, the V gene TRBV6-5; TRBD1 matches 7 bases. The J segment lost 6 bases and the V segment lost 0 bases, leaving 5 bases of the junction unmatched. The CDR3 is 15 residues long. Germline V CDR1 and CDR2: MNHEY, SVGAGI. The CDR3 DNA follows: TGTGCCAGCAGTTACTCGAGCAGGGGGGTTCAGCCCCAGCATTTT. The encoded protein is CASSYSSRGVQPQHF.

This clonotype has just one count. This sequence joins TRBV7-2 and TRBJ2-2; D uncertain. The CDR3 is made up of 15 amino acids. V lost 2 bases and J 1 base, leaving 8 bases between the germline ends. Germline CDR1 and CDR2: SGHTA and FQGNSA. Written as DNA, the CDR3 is TGTGCCAGCAGCTTAAGGCCGGTGAACACCGGGGAGCTGTTTTTT. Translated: CASSLRPVNTGELFF.

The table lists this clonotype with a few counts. Here the CDR3 DNA reads TGTGCCAGTGGAAGGGGGACCCGTCAGCCCCAGCATTTT. Translating gives CASGRGTRQPQHF. The chain has TRBV7-8 and TRBJ1-5; maybe TRBD1 (6 bases). CDR1 and CDR2 from the germline V gene are SGHVS and FQNEAQ. This CDR3 has 13 amino acids. The germline V and J ends were trimmed by 9 bases and 6 bases, with 15 bases remaining between them.

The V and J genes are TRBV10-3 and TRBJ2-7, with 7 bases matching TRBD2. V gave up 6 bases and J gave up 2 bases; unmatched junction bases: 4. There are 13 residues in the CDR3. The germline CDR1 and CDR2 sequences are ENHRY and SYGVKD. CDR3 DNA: TGTGCCATCAGGGGCGGGGGTGCCTACGAGCAGTACTTC. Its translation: CAIRGGGAYEQYF.

CDR3 residues: CAWKGKGSEQYF. The CDR3, as DNA: TGTGCCTGGAAGGGCAAAGGCAGCGAGCAGTACTTC. This chain joins TRBV30 and TRBJ2-7, with D uncertain. Trimming pared 4 bases from V and 6 bases from J, leaving 13 bases between. The CDR3 sequence is 12 residues long. Germline V CDR1 and CDR2: GTSNPN, SVGIG (reference sequence).

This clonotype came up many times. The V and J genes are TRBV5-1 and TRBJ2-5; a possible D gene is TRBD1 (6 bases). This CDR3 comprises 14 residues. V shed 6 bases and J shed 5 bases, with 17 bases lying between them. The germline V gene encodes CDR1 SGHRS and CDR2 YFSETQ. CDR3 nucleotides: TGCGCCAGCACCTCTACAGGGAGCAGGGAGACCCAGTACTTC. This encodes CASTSTGSRETQYF.

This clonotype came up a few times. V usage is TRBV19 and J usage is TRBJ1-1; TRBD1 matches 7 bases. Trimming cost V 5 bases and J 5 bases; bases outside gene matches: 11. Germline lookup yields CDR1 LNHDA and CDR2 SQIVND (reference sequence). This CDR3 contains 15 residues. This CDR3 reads CASSGPRTGRTEAFF. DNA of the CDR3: TGTGCCAGTAGTGGACCAAGGACAGGCAGAACTGAAGCTTTCTTT. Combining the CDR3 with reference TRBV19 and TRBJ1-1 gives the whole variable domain DGGITQSPKYLFRKEGQNVTLSCEQNLNHDAMYWYRQDPGQGLRLIYYSQIVNDFQKGDIAEGYSVSREKKESFPLTVTSAQKNPTAFYLCASSGPRTGRTEAFFGQGTRLTVV.

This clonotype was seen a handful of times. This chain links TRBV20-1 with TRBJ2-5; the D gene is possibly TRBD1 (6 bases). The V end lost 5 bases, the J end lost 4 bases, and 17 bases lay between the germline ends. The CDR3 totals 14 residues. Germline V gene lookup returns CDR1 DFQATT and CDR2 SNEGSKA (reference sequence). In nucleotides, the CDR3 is TGCAGTGCTCGAAACCCTACAGGGCCAGAGACCCAGTACTTC. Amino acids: CSARNPTGPETQYF.

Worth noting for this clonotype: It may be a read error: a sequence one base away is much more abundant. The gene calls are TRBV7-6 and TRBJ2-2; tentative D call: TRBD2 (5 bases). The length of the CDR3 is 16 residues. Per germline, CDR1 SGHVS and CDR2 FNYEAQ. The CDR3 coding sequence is TGTGCCAGCAGCTTATTTGTTTCCGGCGGCTCCGGGGAGCTGCTTTTT. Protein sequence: CASSLFVSGGSGELLF.

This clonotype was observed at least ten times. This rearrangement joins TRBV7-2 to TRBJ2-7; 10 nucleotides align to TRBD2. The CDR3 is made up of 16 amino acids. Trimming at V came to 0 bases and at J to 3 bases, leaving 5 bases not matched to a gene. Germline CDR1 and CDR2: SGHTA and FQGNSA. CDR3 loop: CASSLASGRWGYEQYF. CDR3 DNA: TGTGCCAGCAGCTTAGCTAGCGGGAGGTGGGGCTACGAGCAGTACTTC.

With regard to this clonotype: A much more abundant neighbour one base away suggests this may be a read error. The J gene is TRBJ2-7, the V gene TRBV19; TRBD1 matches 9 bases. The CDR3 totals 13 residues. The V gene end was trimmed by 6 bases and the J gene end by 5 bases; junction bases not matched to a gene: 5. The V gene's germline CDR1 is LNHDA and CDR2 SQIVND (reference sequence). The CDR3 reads CASRAGQGDEQYF. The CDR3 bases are TGTGCCAGTAGGGCGGGACAGGGCGACGAGCAGTACTTC.

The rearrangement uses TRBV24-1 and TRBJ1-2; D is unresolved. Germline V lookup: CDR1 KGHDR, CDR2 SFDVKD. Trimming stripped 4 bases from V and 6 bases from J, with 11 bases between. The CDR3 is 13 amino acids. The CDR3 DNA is TGTGCCACCAGTGACAGACTGTTGGATGGCTACACCTTC. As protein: CATSDRLLDGYTF.